This record concerns one TCR beta chain sequence. The CDR3 loop spans 14 amino acids. V lost 1 base, J lost 3 bases, and 3 bases stayed unmatched. The germline V gene encodes CDR1 SGHRS and CDR2 YFSETQ. The data were obtained in a study of blood T cell repertoires in COVID-19. Study-level background: The samples span acute and convalescent COVID-19 from the United States, Italy and Spain. Sample material is recorded as cDNA or gDNA derived from T cells, B-cell-depleted T cells, or PBMCs.

Under the authors' procedure: Reference gene primer amplification yielded estimated nucleated cell counts. Sequenced by immunoSEQ multiplex PCR; TCRdb stores in-frame clones only, minus some. The D gene and trimming were derived from the DNA, and the V and J assignments and clone size from that table. The profile shows 87,000 or so clones, roughly 84% of them singletons. The sequence was collected from a woman of 80 years or more in a cohort sampled during active or convalescent COVID-19. V gene TRBV5-1 combines with J gene TRBJ1-1; 7 nucleotides line up with TRBD1. Sequencing used peripheral blood. This CDR3 reads CASSLSGTDTEAFF. DNA of the CDR3: TGCGCCAGCAGCTTGTCCGGGACAGACACTGAAGCTTTCTTT.